These T cell receptor beta chains were read from a single sample in a study of cytomegalovirus exposure and HLA in healthy donors. Assay used: immunoSEQ multiplex PCR; TCRdb lists only in-frame clones, some missing. This sample has 220,000 or so clones, with about nine tenths found just once. Sequencing was done on a sample of PBMCs. Receptors originate from a woman between 18 and 29 years old in good health and CMV-seropositive. Each CDR3 is given with its conserved first and last residue. D genes are given only for firm matches. Only some rows state a clone size, as once, few, many or a class for expanded clones.

j_call: TRBJ1-1; v_call: TRBV27; d_call: .; clone_size: .; cdr3_nt: TGTGCCAGCAGGGGATACAGGGCGAACACTGAAGCTTTCTTT; cdr3_aa: CASRGYRANTEAFF
j_call: TRBJ1-4; v_call: TRBV5-1; d_call: TRBD1; clone_size: .; cdr3_nt: TGCGCCAGCAGCTTGGAAGGGGGCGGTGAAAAACTGTTTTTT; cdr3_aa: CASSLEGGGEKLFF
j_call: TRBJ2-1; v_call: TRBV4-1; d_call: TRBD2; clone_size: .; cdr3_nt: TGCGCCAGCAGCCAAGATAATAGGGCTAGCGGGACTAATGAGCAGTTCTTC; cdr3_aa: CASSQDNRASGTNEQFF
j_call: TRBJ1-1; v_call: TRBV11-2; d_call: .; clone_size: .; cdr3_nt: TGTGCCAGCAGCTTAGGACAGACTGAAGCTTTCTTT; cdr3_aa: CASSLGQTEAFF
j_call: TRBJ2-3; v_call: TRBV10-1; d_call: .; clone_size: .; cdr3_nt: TGCGCCAGCAGTGATCGGCGACAGAGCACAGATACGCAGTATTTT; cdr3_aa: CASSDRRQSTDTQYF
j_call: TRBJ2-7; v_call: TRBV28; d_call: TRBD2; clone_size: .; cdr3_nt: TGTGCCAGCAGTCTAGCGGGAGGCGTCGAGCAGTACTTC; cdr3_aa: CASSLAGGVEQYF
j_call: TRBJ2-7; v_call: TRBV7-6; d_call: TRBD1; clone_size: .; cdr3_nt: TGTGCCAGCAGCCCGGTACAGGGGCGCAACGAGCAGTACTTC; cdr3_aa: CASSPVQGRNEQYF
j_call: TRBJ2-5; v_call: TRBV2; d_call: TRBD1; clone_size: few; cdr3_nt: TGTGCCAGCAGTGCCGAGGGGACAGGGGGGGAGACCCAGTACTTC; cdr3_aa: CASSAEGTGGETQYF
j_call: TRBJ2-1; v_call: TRBV11-1; d_call: TRBD1; clone_size: .; cdr3_nt: TGTGCCAGCAGCTTATCAGGGGGCGGTTATGCAGAGGTCTTC; cdr3_aa: CASSLSGGGYAEVF
j_call: TRBJ1-1; v_call: TRBV6-6; d_call: TRBD1; clone_size: .; cdr3_nt: TGTGCCAGCAGTTTGGGACAGGGGAGTGAAGCTTTCTTT; cdr3_aa: CASSLGQGSEAFF
j_call: TRBJ1-3; v_call: TRBV6-1; d_call: .; clone_size: .; cdr3_nt: TGTGCCAGCTGCTGGACAGTCTCTGGAAACACCATATATTTT; cdr3_aa: CASCWTVSGNTIYF
j_call: TRBJ1-1; v_call: TRBV9; d_call: TRBD1; clone_size: .; cdr3_nt: TGTGCCAGCACCCGACAGGGGGACCCGGCCGCTGAAGCTTTCTTT; cdr3_aa: CASTRQGDPAAEAFF
j_call: TRBJ2-1; v_call: TRBV7-4; d_call: TRBD2; clone_size: .; cdr3_nt: TGTGCCAGCAGCGTGGGGACTAGAGTTTCAAATGAGCAGTTCTTC; cdr3_aa: CASSVGTRVSNEQFF
j_call: TRBJ1-3; v_call: TRBV29-1; d_call: .; clone_size: .; cdr3_nt: TGCAGCGTTGGACTGCTCTCTGGAAACACCATATATTTT; cdr3_aa: CSVGLLSGNTIYF
j_call: TRBJ2-3; v_call: TRBV4-1; d_call: TRBD2; clone_size: .; cdr3_nt: TGCGCCAGCAGCCACGGGACTAGCGGGAGTAGGACAGATACGCAGTATTTT; cdr3_aa: CASSHGTSGSRTDTQYF
j_call: TRBJ2-1; v_call: TRBV7-3; d_call: TRBD2; clone_size: .; cdr3_nt: TGTGCCAGCAGCGAACGGACTAGCCCTACATCCTACAATGAGCAGTTCTTC; cdr3_aa: CASSERTSPTSYNEQFF
j_call: TRBJ1-1; v_call: TRBV11-3; d_call: TRBD1; clone_size: .; cdr3_nt: TGTGCCAGCAGCTCCGACGGGACAGGGGCTACTGAAGCTTTCTTT; cdr3_aa: CASSSDGTGATEAFF
j_call: TRBJ1-1; v_call: TRBV7-3; d_call: .; clone_size: .; cdr3_nt: TGTGCCAGCAGTTCAGGAAGTAGCGGCGGTGAAGCTTTCTTT; cdr3_aa: CASSSGSSGGEAFF
j_call: TRBJ2-7; v_call: TRBV5-1; d_call: TRBD2; clone_size: .; cdr3_nt: TGCGCCAGCAAGAGACTAGCGGGAGGAACCTACGAGCAGTACTTC; cdr3_aa: CASKRLAGGTYEQYF
j_call: TRBJ2-3; v_call: TRBV5-6; d_call: TRBD2; clone_size: .; cdr3_nt: TGTGCCAGCAGCTCGTTACTAGCGGGAGTACGTAATACGCAGTATTTT; cdr3_aa: CASSSLLAGVRNTQYF
j_call: TRBJ1-4; v_call: TRBV9; d_call: .; clone_size: .; cdr3_nt: TGTGCCAGCAGCCTCGATCAGGGGTGGGGTGAAAAACTGTTTTTT; cdr3_aa: CASSLDQGWGEKLFF
j_call: TRBJ2-2; v_call: TRBV27; d_call: .; clone_size: .; cdr3_nt: TGTGCCAGCAGTTTATCTACCATCATGCAGGCTAACACCGGGGAGCTGTTTTTT; cdr3_aa: CASSLSTIMQANTGELFF
j_call: TRBJ1-2; v_call: TRBV6-5; d_call: .; clone_size: .; cdr3_nt: TGTGCCACCTACCGACCGTCGCGGGATGGCTACACCTTC; cdr3_aa: CATYRPSRDGYTF
j_call: TRBJ1-1; v_call: TRBV6-1; d_call: .; clone_size: .; cdr3_nt: TGTGCCAGCAGTGAAGGTATGAGAGTAGAAGCTTTCTTT; cdr3_aa: CASSEGMRVEAFF
j_call: TRBJ1-1; v_call: TRBV5-1; d_call: .; clone_size: .; cdr3_nt: TGCGCCAGCAGCTTGGGACAGCTCATGAACACTGAAGCTTTCTTT; cdr3_aa: CASSLGQLMNTEAFF
j_call: TRBJ1-5; v_call: TRBV5-6; d_call: .; clone_size: .; cdr3_nt: TGTGCCAGCAGCTTGGCTTTACAGGATCTCAATCAGCCCCAGCATTTT; cdr3_aa: CASSLALQDLNQPQHF
j_call: TRBJ2-7; v_call: TRBV6-1; d_call: TRBD2; clone_size: .; cdr3_nt: TGTGCCAGCAGCCTAAGCGGGGCCCTCTCCTACGAGCAGTACTTC; cdr3_aa: CASSLSGALSYEQYF
j_call: TRBJ2-1; v_call: TRBV6-1; d_call: .; clone_size: .; cdr3_nt: TGTGCCAGCAGTCTCCGAAGACAGGATCTGGATGAGCAGTTCTTC; cdr3_aa: CASSLRRQDLDEQFF
j_call: TRBJ2-2; v_call: TRBV27; d_call: TRBD1; clone_size: .; cdr3_nt: TGTGCCAGCAGTCTATCGACAGGGGTGGTGGCCGGGGAGCTGTTTTTT; cdr3_aa: CASSLSTGVVAGELFF
j_call: TRBJ2-3; v_call: TRBV6-5; d_call: .; clone_size: .; cdr3_nt: TGTGCCACCCTTAGGGAGCCGGGTACAGATACGCAGTATTTT; cdr3_aa: CATLREPGTDTQYF
j_call: TRBJ1-4; v_call: TRBV4-1; d_call: TRBD1; clone_size: once; cdr3_nt: TGCGCCAGCAGCCAAGTCGCCATGAAGGGACAGGATAATGAAAAACTGTTTTTT; cdr3_aa: CASSQVAMKGQDNEKLFF
j_call: TRBJ2-6; v_call: TRBV19; d_call: .; clone_size: .; cdr3_nt: TGTGCCAGTTCTCATGTCGCGGGGGCCAACGTCCTGACTTTC; cdr3_aa: CASSHVAGANVLTF
j_call: TRBJ2-5; v_call: TRBV18; d_call: .; clone_size: once; cdr3_nt: TGTGCCAGCTCACCCTATCAAGAGACCCAGTACTTC; cdr3_aa: CASSPYQETQYF
j_call: TRBJ1-2; v_call: TRBV10-3; d_call: TRBD1; clone_size: .; cdr3_nt: TGTGCCATCAGTGAGTCCGGAGGGGGGACAGTTTCTTCTGGCTACACCTTC; cdr3_aa: CAISESGGGTVSSGYTF
j_call: TRBJ1-1; v_call: TRBV5-1; d_call: TRBD1; clone_size: .; cdr3_nt: TGCGCCAGCAGCCACAGAGGACAGGGGGACACTGAAGCTTTCTTT; cdr3_aa: CASSHRGQGDTEAFF
j_call: TRBJ2-3; v_call: TRBV19; d_call: TRBD2; clone_size: .; cdr3_nt: TGTGCCAGTCGACCTCATACTAGCGGGAGGGTAGATGGAGATACGCAGTATTTT; cdr3_aa: CASRPHTSGRVDGDTQYF
j_call: TRBJ1-2; v_call: TRBV5-1; d_call: .; clone_size: few; cdr3_nt: TGCGCCAGCAGCTCGGGGAGGCAGTATAGGAAAGATGGCTACACCTTC; cdr3_aa: CASSSGRQYRKDGYTF
j_call: TRBJ2-3; v_call: TRBV5-1; d_call: TRBD2; clone_size: few; cdr3_nt: TGCGCCAGCAGCTTGCATGGGGGGGAGGAAGATACGCAGTATTTT; cdr3_aa: CASSLHGGEEDTQYF
j_call: TRBJ1-2; v_call: TRBV30; d_call: TRBD1; clone_size: .; cdr3_nt: TGTGCCTGGACCCGGGACAGGGGGAACGACTACACCTTC; cdr3_aa: CAWTRDRGNDYTF
j_call: TRBJ2-1; v_call: TRBV6-5; d_call: .; clone_size: .; cdr3_nt: TGTGCCAGCGGTCTAGCCTACAATGAGCAGTTCTTC; cdr3_aa: CASGLAYNEQFF
j_call: TRBJ1-2; v_call: TRBV5-1; d_call: TRBD1; clone_size: .; cdr3_nt: TGCGCCAGCAGCTTATCGACAGGGGGCGCCTCCGGCGGCTACACCTTC; cdr3_aa: CASSLSTGGASGGYTF
j_call: TRBJ1-2; v_call: TRBV7-9; d_call: .; clone_size: .; cdr3_nt: TGTGCCAGCAGCTTGGGCGCTGGCTACACCTTC; cdr3_aa: CASSLGAGYTF
j_call: TRBJ1-5; v_call: TRBV4-2; d_call: TRBD1; clone_size: .; cdr3_nt: TGTGCCAGCAGCGATACGAGACAGGGCAATCTCTCGCCCCAGCATTTT; cdr3_aa: CASSDTRQGNLSPQHF
j_call: TRBJ1-5; v_call: TRBV19; d_call: TRBD1; clone_size: .; cdr3_nt: TGTGCCAGTAGGTACAGGGGAGTAGGGCCCCAGCATTTT; cdr3_aa: CASRYRGVGPQHF
j_call: TRBJ2-5; v_call: TRBV7-9; d_call: .; clone_size: .; cdr3_nt: TGTGCCAGCAGCTCGCAAGAGACCCAGTACTTC; cdr3_aa: CASSSQETQYF
j_call: TRBJ1-1; v_call: TRBV29-1; d_call: TRBD1; clone_size: .; cdr3_nt: TGCAGCGTACGGACAGGCTTGGGTACTGAAGCTTTCTTT; cdr3_aa: CSVRTGLGTEAFF
j_call: TRBJ2-5; v_call: TRBV2; d_call: .; clone_size: .; cdr3_nt: TGTGCCAGCACCCGGACAGCCCGTCGGGAGACCCAGTACTTC; cdr3_aa: CASTRTARRETQYF
j_call: TRBJ2-1; v_call: TRBV6-5; d_call: .; clone_size: .; cdr3_nt: TGTGCCAGCAGTTCATCTACGGGGGCCTACAATGAGCAGTTCTTC; cdr3_aa: CASSSSTGAYNEQFF
j_call: TRBJ2-7; v_call: TRBV2; d_call: TRBD2; clone_size: few; cdr3_nt: TGTGCCAGCAGTGACCCGTCTAGCGGGAGTATCTACGAGCAGTACTTC; cdr3_aa: CASSDPSSGSIYEQYF
j_call: TRBJ1-5; v_call: TRBV4-1; d_call: .; clone_size: .; cdr3_nt: TGCGCCAGCAGCCACCCACAGGACGAGACCTATAGCAATCAGCCCCAGCATTTT; cdr3_aa: CASSHPQDETYSNQPQHF
j_call: TRBJ2-7; v_call: TRBV27; d_call: TRBD2; clone_size: .; cdr3_nt: TGTGCCAGCAGTTTAGCGGGAGGGCCCTGGTACGAGCAGTACTTC; cdr3_aa: CASSLAGGPWYEQYF
j_call: TRBJ1-5; v_call: TRBV6-1; d_call: TRBD1; clone_size: .; cdr3_nt: TGTGCCAGCAGTGCCGGGACAGGGGGCAATCAGCCCCAGCATTTT; cdr3_aa: CASSAGTGGNQPQHF
j_call: TRBJ2-1; v_call: TRBV30; d_call: TRBD2; clone_size: once; cdr3_nt: TGTGCCTGGGGGAGAAGGGCTAGCGGGAGCTCGTCCTACAATGAGCAGTTCTTC; cdr3_aa: CAWGRRASGSSSYNEQFF